This T cell receptor (beta chain) comes out of a study of graft-versus-host responses after intestinal transplantation. Study-wide background: Anti-thymocyte globulin was used for induction in all recipients, who then took tacrolimus and steroids for around 3 years. Regarding the study as a whole: Graft-donor T cell macrochimerism coincided with high graft-versus-host to host-versus-graft clonal ratios in allografts.

Repertoires were generated with immunoSEQ multiplex PCR, while TCRdb's copy carries only in-frame clones and drops some. The sample gives 84,000 or so clones, roughly 80% of which show up once; about 0.8% is in the top ten. The germline V gene encodes CDR1 MNHNY and CDR2 SVGAGI (reference sequence). The CDR3 extends over 13 amino acids. V lost 8 bases and J 1 base, leaving 11 bases between the germline ends. Concerning this clone itself: Its target is not known.

This receptor was identified in a human donor who received an intestinal transplant. The sample here was unstimulated CD4+ T cells sorted from spleen or lymph node cells, taken before intestinal transplant. The rearrangement joins TRBV6-6 to TRBJ1-1; D remains unclear. This CDR3 is CASAPTGNTEAFF. The CDR3 DNA reads as TGTGCCAGCGCCCCCACCGGGAACACTGAAGCTTTCTTT.